These 24 T cell receptor beta chains were all obtained from the same sample, sequenced in a study of T cell repertoires in cytomegalovirus infection. These receptors lack a known antigen. Each CDR3 protein is one row after TCRdb ran MiXCR on the reads. The data show some 350,000 distinct CDR3 sequences, approximately 32% seen once. The sequencing used cultured PBMCs, collected from culture after CMV antigen stimulation. These receptors were collected from a human donor in good health (CMV status not recorded). Some clones in this sample may be carry-over from other donors' samples.

The gene calls are TRBV10-3 and TRBJ2-4; 7 bases are shared with TRBD1. Germline-derived CDR1 and CDR2 are ENHRY and SYGVKD. The CDR3 is 17 amino acids. J was trimmed by 1 base and V by 3 bases; bases with no gene match: 9. Here the CDR3 reads CAISEPDRARAKNIQYF. The CDR3 DNA reads as TGTGCCATCAGTGAACCCGACAGGGCCCGGGCCAAAAACATTCAGTACTTC.

J is TRBJ1-2 and V is TRBV7-6; D is undetermined. The germline V gene encodes CDR1 SGHVS and CDR2 FNYEAQ. The CDR3 sequence is 16 residues long. Between the trimmed V and J ends, which lost 4 bases and 4 bases, there was a span of 19 bases. CDR3 amino acids: CASSSLDPQTGYGYTF. The DNA of the CDR3 is TGTGCCAGCAGCTCCCTGGACCCCCAGACGGGCTATGGCTACACCTTC. Variable domain in full (rest from reference TRBV7-6 and TRBJ1-2): GAGVSQSPRYKVTKRGQDVALRCDPISGHVSLYWYRQALGQGPEFLTYFNYEAQQDKSGLPNDRFSAERPEGSISTLTIQRTEQRDSAMYRCASSSLDPQTGYGYTFGSGTRLTVV.

The rearrangement joins TRBV12-3 or TRBV12-4 to TRBJ2-7; D is ambiguous. The V end was cut by 6 bases, the J end by 3 bases, with 18 bases between. The CDR3 is 15 residues long. CDR3 loop: CASSPVGLAVYEQYF. The CDR3 DNA reads as TGTGCCAGCAGCCCCGTGGGTCTGGCGGTCTACGAGCAGTACTTC.

The CDR3 coding sequence is TGTGCCAGCAGCTTAAACCGCGATCCGTCAGATACGCAGTATTTT. This translates into CASSLNRDPSDTQYF. This chain joins TRBV7-7 and TRBJ2-3; D not resolved. CDR1 and CDR2 from the germline V gene are SSHAT and FNYEAQ (reference sequence). The CDR3 runs 15 residues. The germline V and J ends were trimmed by 2 bases and 4 bases, with 13 bases remaining between them.

This rearrangement joins TRBV15 to TRBJ2-1, with a possible D match to TRBD2 (6 bases). There are 16 residues in the CDR3. The germline V gene encodes CDR1 LNHNV and CDR2 YYDKDF (reference sequence). Trimming left V 0 bases short and J 5 bases short, with 14 bases between. Written as DNA, the CDR3 is TGTGCCACCAGCAGAGATGCCGCGGGATTTGACAATGAGCAGTTCTTC. As protein: CATSRDAAGFDNEQFF.

The chain links TRBV28 to TRBJ2-1, with 9 positions matching TRBD1. The germline V gene encodes CDR1 MDHEN and CDR2 SYDVKM. The CDR3 length is 15 residues. Trimming at V came to 5 bases and at J to 5 bases, leaving 7 bases not matched to a gene. The CDR3 spells CASSKQGAHHNEQFF. CDR3 coding DNA: TGTGCCAGCAGTAAACAGGGGGCGCATCACAATGAGCAGTTCTTC. The full variable domain, its missing parts supplied by reference TRBV28 and TRBJ2-1, is DVKVTQSSRYLVKRTGEKVFLECVQDMDHENMFWYRQDPGLGLRLIYFSYDVKMKEKGDIPEGYSVSREKKERFSLILESASTNQTSMYLCASSKQGAHHNEQFFGPGTRLTVL.

This chain uses TRBV20-1 with TRBJ2-1, with TRBD2 identical over 9 bases. The CDR3 extends over 15 amino acids. The J segment lost 8 bases and the V segment lost 5 bases, leaving 13 bases of the junction unmatched. From germline, CDR1 is DFQATT and CDR2 SNEGSKA (reference sequence). The CDR3: CSAHRVAGDDYEQFF. CDR3 in DNA: TGCAGTGCTCACCGCGTAGCGGGAGATGACTATGAGCAGTTCTTC.

This clonotype has only a few counts. The rearrangement uses TRBV7-8 and TRBJ1-1, with TRBD1 matching over 10 bases. The CDR3 totals 15 residues. CDR1 is SGHVS and CDR2 is FQNEAQ in the germline V gene. J gave up 4 bases and V 0 bases, and 2 bases lay outside the gene matches. The chain's CDR3 is CASSLARTGGTEAFF. The CDR3 DNA reads as TGTGCCAGCAGCTTAGCAAGGACAGGGGGCACTGAAGCTTTCTTT.

A few counts support this clonotype. The chain uses TRBV28 and TRBJ2-7, with D perhaps TRBD2 (6 bases). Germline V lookup: CDR1 MDHEN, CDR2 SYDVKM. CDR3 size: 15 residues. Trimming took off 7 bases at V and 4 bases at J, with 20 bases between the two ends. The CDR3 bases are TGTGCCAGCACTCGAGGACTACCCTTGGAGTACGAGCAGTACTTC. This encodes CASTRGLPLEYEQYF.

This clonotype was detected only a few times. The chain joins TRBV2 to TRBJ1-3; the D is unclear. CDR3 length: 15 residues. V was shortened by 6 bases and J by 3 bases, with 15 bases between the two germline ends. Germline V lookup: CDR1 SNHLY, CDR2 FYNNEI. CDR3 DNA sequence: TGTGCCAGCAGACTTAATGGTGGGAATGGAAACACCATATATTTT. It translates to CASRLNGGNGNTIYF.

This clonotype showed up just a few times. This chain connects TRBV12-5 to TRBJ2-2; D is unresolved. Germline V gives CDR1 LGHNT, CDR2 FRNRAP. V was pared by 3 bases and J by 0 bases, with 11 bases between. The CDR3 totals 16 residues. The DNA of the CDR3 is TGTGCTAGTGGTTTCGGGCAGTTCGCGAACACCGGGGAGCTGTTTTTT. It codes for CASGFGQFANTGELFF.

This chain links TRBV27 with TRBJ2-1, with D perhaps matching TRBD1 or TRBD2 (5 bases each). Germline CDR1 reads MNHEY; CDR2 reads SMNVEV (reference sequence). The V and J ends lost 0 bases and 9 bases respectively, with 18 bases between them. This CDR3 is 16 amino acids long. This chain's CDR3 is CASSLSTGPPGGEQFF. Written as DNA, the CDR3 is TGTGCCAGCAGTTTATCGACGGGGCCCCCGGGTGGTGAGCAGTTCTTC.

CDR3 in amino acids: CATSRDAAATRTVYSGNTIYF. The CDR3 DNA is TGTGCCACCAGCAGAGACGCCGCCGCTACCAGGACGGTCTACTCTGGAAACACCATATATTTT. The chain uses TRBV15 and TRBJ1-3; the D is unclear. Germline V gives CDR1 LNHNV, CDR2 YYDKDF (reference sequence). The CDR3 consists of 21 residues. V lost 0 bases, J lost 0 bases, and 24 bases lay in between.

The chain recombines TRBV18 with TRBJ1-6, with 7 bases lining up with TRBD1. Germline V gene lookup returns CDR1 KGHSH and CDR2 LQKENI. The V gene end was trimmed by 2 bases and the J gene end by 9 bases; junction bases not matched to a gene: 16. CDR3 length: 18 amino acids. The DNA of the CDR3 is TGTGCCAGCTCACCAAGTTCCTCCTCAGGGGGTTCGAGTTCACCCCTCCACTTT. Encoded protein: CASSPSSSSGGSSSPLHF.

This clonotype was seen a handful of times. This sequence joins TRBV27 and TRBJ2-2, with D possibly TRBD2 on 5 matching bases. CDR3 length equals 13 residues. V dropped 5 bases and J dropped 6 bases, with 10 bases sitting between them. Germline CDR1 is MNHEY and CDR2 is SMNVEV (reference sequence). CDR3 DNA sequence: TGTGCCAGCAGTCCCCACGGGGCCGGGGAGCTGTTTTTT. Protein product: CASSPHGAGELFF.

This chain uses TRBV11-2 with TRBJ1-5; 10 bases fit TRBD1. From germline, CDR1 is SGHAT and CDR2 FQNNGV. Trimming cost V 3 bases and J 7 bases; bases outside gene matches: 6. The CDR3 totals 15 residues. CDR3 coding DNA: TGTGCCAGCAGCTTGGGGACAGGGGAATTACAGCCCCAGCATTTT. Translating it yields CASSLGTGELQPQHF.

In its sample, this clonotype was seen many times. The chain has TRBV12-3 or TRBV12-4 and TRBJ1-6; D unresolved. V lost 3 bases and J 9 bases, leaving 6 bases between the germline ends. The CDR3 spans 12 residues. The CDR3 region has the DNA TGTGCCAGCAGTTTTCTTGGTTCACCCCTCCACTTT. The encoded protein is CASSFLGSPLHF.

This clonotype was counted a few times. The CDR3 protein is CASSQVSGYLDEKLFF. The CDR3 DNA follows: TGTGCCAGCAGCCAAGTCTCAGGGTACCTTGATGAAAAACTGTTTTTT. The rearrangement joins TRBV14 to TRBJ1-4, with D possibly being TRBD1 (5 bases). Trimming took 1 base from V and 6 from J, leaving 15 bases between them. This CDR3 is built from 16 residues. Per germline, CDR1 SGHDN and CDR2 FVKESK.

CDR3 DNA: TGTGCCAGCAGTTTAAGTCTAGGAGGGGCAGAGACCCAGTACTTC. It translates to CASSLSLGGAETQYF. This sequence joins TRBV12-3 or TRBV12-4 and TRBJ2-5; the D gene is possibly TRBD2 (6 bases). The CDR3 totals 15 residues. V lost 2 bases, J lost 4 bases, and 14 bases lay in between.

The chain carries TRBV19 and TRBJ2-1, with D perhaps matching TRBD1 (6 bases). This CDR3 has 14 residues. Trimming stripped 7 bases from V and 6 bases from J, with 16 bases between. Germline V CDR1 and CDR2: LNHDA, SQIVND (reference sequence). The CDR3 bases are TGTGCCAGTACCGGGTGGGACAAGGGCAATGAGCAGTTCTTC. Its translation: CASTGWDKGNEQFF.

This clonotype was seen repeatedly, ten times or more. The chain has TRBV12-3 or TRBV12-4 and TRBJ2-7; either TRBD1 or TRBD2 may fit D (5 bases each). V was trimmed by 7 bases and J by 7 bases, leaving 17 bases between them. The CDR3 length is 13 residues. This chain's CDR3 is CASTSRGTREQYF. CDR3 nucleotide sequence: TGTGCCAGCACCTCGAGGGGAACACGGGAGCAGTACTTC.

V and J are TRBV20-1 and TRBJ2-7; D not certain. Trimming left V 5 bases short and J 1 base short, with 12 bases between. The germline CDR1 and CDR2 sequences are DFQATT and SNEGSKA (reference sequence). The CDR3 runs 13 residues. CDR3 sequence reads: CSAGPGASYEQYF. CDR3 nucleotides: TGCAGTGCTGGCCCAGGAGCGTCCTACGAGCAGTACTTC.

This clonotype turned up a few times. J is TRBJ2-3 and V is TRBV24-1, with 7 positions matching TRBD2. The CDR3 is made up of 16 amino acids. The V gene end was trimmed by 4 bases and the J gene end by 4 bases; junction bases not matched to a gene: 10. Germline V gene sequence: CDR1 KGHDR, CDR2 SFDVKD. The CDR3 nucleotides are TGTGCCACCAGTGACCCCGGGGGAGGGCGTGCAGATACGCAGTATTTT. Its protein is CATSDPGGGRADTQYF.

V and J are TRBV30 and TRBJ2-7; 7 bases map to TRBD1. The germline CDR1 and CDR2 sequences are GTSNPN and SVGIG (reference sequence). CDR3 length: 13 residues. V lost 6 bases, J lost 6 bases, and 11 bases stayed unmatched. For the CDR3, the DNA is TGTGCCTGCCAATCGGGACAGAGCTTCGAGCAGTACTTC. Encoded protein: CACQSGQSFEQYF.